This T cell receptor beta chain was identified during a study of post-analysis software for immune sequencing data. General study points: Higher frequency in patients than in controls was seen for roughly five TRBV segments, with TRBV5-6, TRBV5-1 and TRBV20-1 among them.

Notes on this clonotype: The antigen is unknown.

Incorporated into the TCR beta cDNA libraries were unique molecular identifiers, which served to reduce PCR and sequencing biases. Using its own MiXCR run on the PCR reads, TCRdb lists one record per CDR3 protein. This sample has about 460,000 distinct CDR3 sequences, with roughly 46% found just once. Unmatched junction bases numbered 8, after V lost 3 bases and J lost 4 bases. The CDR3 is made up of 15 amino acids. The V gene's germline CDR1 is DFQATT and CDR2 SNEGSKA (reference sequence). The sequence derives from a girl aged 5 to 17 with multiple sclerosis. The chain uses TRBV20-1 and TRBJ2-3; 9 bases agree with TRBD2. Sequencing was done on a sample of blood. As DNA, the CDR3 is TGCAGTGCTAGTGCGGCGGGAGGGCAGGCAGATACGCAGTATTTT. Translation gives CSASAAGGQADTQYF.